The rows below give T cell receptor beta chains drawn from one sample of a study of CD8+ T cells in alopecia areata. TCRdb's copy holds only in-frame clones and misses some; the assay was immunoSEQ multiplex PCR. The sample records roughly 280,000 clones, 60% being singletons. The sequencing used CD4+ T cells sorted from blood, collected around week 52, from a patient treated with tofacitinib. Receptors originate from a human donor with alopecia areata. CDR3s include the opening cysteine and the closing phenylalanine or tryptophan. A D gene is named only where the DNA matches it firmly. Clone size appears in some rows only: once, few, many, or a class for an expanded clone.

NA	TRBJ2-2	TRBD1	TRBV15	CATSRVGQGSGELFF	TGTGCCACCAGCAGAGTGGGACAGGGTAGCGGGGAGCTGTTTTTT
NA	TRBJ1-5	NA	TRBV30	CAWSVQVDQPQHF	TGTGCCTGGAGTGTACAGGTCGATCAGCCCCAGCATTTT
once	TRBJ1-1	NA	TRBV5-6	CASSLPTATEAFF	TGTGCCAGCAGCTTACCGACAGCCACTGAAGCTTTCTTT
NA	TRBJ1-1	NA	TRBV7-9	CASSSLSSTEAFF	TGTGCCAGCAGCTCCTTATCGAGCACTGAAGCTTTCTTT
few	TRBJ2-3	TRBD2	TRBV5-6	CASSLTSGRDTDTQYF	TGTGCCAGCAGCTTAACTAGCGGGAGAGATACAGATACGCAGTATTTT
few	TRBJ2-2	NA	TRBV10-3	CAISDRTGELFF	TGTGCCATCAGTGATCGGACCGGGGAGCTGTTTTTT
NA	TRBJ1-1	NA	TRBV30	CAWSVGDGWNTEAFF	TGTGCCTGGAGTGTAGGCGACGGTTGGAACACTGAAGCTTTCTTT
NA	TRBJ2-7	NA	TRBV18	CASSPPGLSSYEQYF	TGTGCCAGCTCACCACCGGGGTTGAGCTCCTACGAGCAGTACTTC
NA	TRBJ1-6	NA	TRBV6-6	CASSDTFQPLHF	TGTGCCAGCAGTGACACATTTCAACCCCTCCACTTT
NA	TRBJ2-1	NA	TRBV29-1	CSVETRGSSYNEQFF	TGCAGCGTTGAAACACGGGGGAGCTCCTACAATGAGCAGTTCTTC
few	TRBJ1-1	NA	TRBV15	CATEGRGSAEAFF	TGTGCCACCGAAGGGCGGGGAAGCGCTGAAGCTTTCTTT
NA	TRBJ2-1	NA	TRBV7-2	CASSLEERPTVENEQFF	TGTGCCAGCAGCTTAGAAGAGCGTCCGACCGTTGAGAATGAGCAGTTCTTC
NA	TRBJ1-1	NA	TRBV18	CASSPELGDTEAFF	TGTGCCAGCTCACCAGAGCTAGGGGACACTGAAGCTTTCTTT
NA	TRBJ2-5	TRBD2	TRBV2	CASSRRGRQETQYF	TGTGCCAGCAGCCGACGCGGGAGACAAGAGACCCAGTACTTC
NA	TRBJ2-7	NA	TRBV4-2	CASSPLTASNEQYF	TGTGCCAGCAGCCCATTAACCGCGAGCAACGAGCAGTACTTC
NA	TRBJ2-1	NA	TRBV5-1	CASSLVAGTDNEQFF	TGCGCCAGCAGCTTGGTGGCGGGGACTGACAATGAGCAGTTCTTC
few	TRBJ1-2	NA	TRBV11-2	CASSLAFANYGYTF	TGTGCCAGCAGCTTAGCCTTTGCTAACTATGGCTACACCTTC
NA	TRBJ1-6	NA	TRBV30	CAWSVNQNNSPLHF	TGTGCCTGGAGTGTAAACCAGAATAATTCACCCCTCCACTTT
NA	TRBJ1-6	NA	TRBV30	CACLGSSYNSPLHF	TGTGCCTGCCTAGGGAGCTCCTATAATTCACCCCTCCACTTT
NA	TRBJ2-2	NA	TRBV9	CASSVGVNTGELFF	TGTGCCAGCAGCGTGGGCGTTAACACCGGGGAGCTGTTTTTT
NA	TRBJ1-1	NA	TRBV30	CAWSVGPGGTEAFF	TGTGCCTGGAGTGTTGGACCTGGTGGCACTGAAGCTTTCTTT
NA	TRBJ1-1	NA	TRBV7-6	CASSLGAGWTTEAFF	TGTGCCAGCAGCTTGGGGGCAGGGTGGACCACTGAAGCTTTCTTT
NA	TRBJ2-5	NA	TRBV7-7	CASSLGLRETQYF	TGTGCTAGCAGCTTAGGTTTGCGCGAGACCCAGTACTTC
NA	TRBJ2-3	TRBD2	TRBV4-1	CASTQLAGDHTDTQYF	TGCGCCAGCACCCAACTAGCGGGGGATCACACAGATACGCAGTATTTT
few	TRBJ1-4	NA	TRBV9	CASTVTGASGEKLFF	TGTGCCAGCACCGTAACCGGGGCTTCAGGGGAAAAACTGTTTTTT
NA	TRBJ2-5	NA	TRBV10-3	CAISASQGGRQETQYF	TGTGCCATCAGTGCCTCGCAGGGGGGTCGCCAAGAGACCCAGTACTTC
NA	TRBJ2-7	TRBD1	TRBV27	CASRDRSYEQYF	TGTGCCAGCAGGGACAGGTCCTACGAGCAGTACTTC
NA	TRBJ2-5	NA	TRBV29-1	CSVSDGAETQYF	TGCAGCGTTTCGGACGGGGCCGAGACCCAGTACTTC
NA	TRBJ2-1	NA	TRBV5-1	CASSLVRDEQFF	TGCGCCAGCAGCTTGGTAAGAGATGAGCAGTTCTTC
few	TRBJ2-7	NA	TRBV5-6	CASSMGSYEQYF	TGTGCCAGCAGCATGGGCAGCTACGAGCAGTACTTC
NA	TRBJ2-5	TRBD1	TRBV5-4	CASSFPGQLEETQYF	TGTGCCAGCAGCTTCCCGGGACAGCTAGAAGAGACCCAGTACTTC
NA	TRBJ2-5	TRBD2	TRBV4-3	CASSQGLAGETQYF	TGCGCCAGCAGCCAAGGACTAGCGGGCGAGACCCAGTACTTC
NA	TRBJ2-7	TRBD1	TRBV6-5	CASSYQPPGQSYEQYF	TGTGCCAGCAGTTACCAGCCCCCGGGACAGTCATACGAGCAGTACTTC
NA	TRBJ2-7	NA	TRBV4-1	CASSQDWGRAGSYEQYF	TGCGCCAGCAGCCAAGATTGGGGAAGGGCAGGCTCCTACGAGCAGTACTTC
few	TRBJ2-5	TRBD2	TRBV18	CASSPLRDAGRAETQYF	TGTGCCAGCTCACCACTGAGGGACGCCGGGAGGGCAGAGACCCAGTACTTC
NA	TRBJ2-2	TRBD1	TRBV18	CASSPHTGVTGELFF	TGTGCCAGCTCACCACACACAGGGGTGACCGGGGAGCTGTTTTTT
NA	TRBJ1-6	NA	TRBV4-2	CASSGHLGDTFNSPLHF	TGTGCCAGCAGCGGACATTTGGGGGACACCTTTAATTCACCCCTCCACTTT
NA	TRBJ1-6	TRBD1	TRBV9	CASSVRDRDSPLHF	TGTGCCAGCAGCGTCCGGGACAGGGATTCACCCCTCCACTTT
NA	TRBJ1-1	NA	TRBV7-6	CASSQTGGEAEAFF	TGTGCCAGCAGCCAGACTGGGGGAGAGGCTGAAGCTTTCTTT
NA	TRBJ2-7	TRBD2	TRBV6-6	CASSRAGVSYEQYF	TGTGCCAGCAGTCGGGCGGGAGTTTCCTACGAGCAGTACTTC
NA	TRBJ2-3	NA	TRBV30	CAWSVNQDTQYF	TGTGCCTGGAGTGTAAATCAAGATACGCAGTATTTT
NA	TRBJ2-7	NA	TRBV29-1	CSVSWRPSDEQYF	TGCAGCGTTAGCTGGAGGCCGAGTGACGAGCAGTACTTC
NA	TRBJ1-2	NA	TRBV23-1	CASIEQVYGYTF	TGCGCCAGCATTGAACAGGTCTATGGCTACACCTTC
NA	TRBJ1-2	NA	TRBV2	CARSTLSAYGYTF	TGTGCCAGATCTACATTGTCGGCCTATGGCTACACCTTC
few	TRBJ2-7	NA	TRBV5-1	CASSPEGYEQYF	TGCGCCAGCAGCCCGGAGGGCTACGAGCAGTACTTC
NA	TRBJ2-1	TRBD1	TRBV29-1	CSHGQGALVEQFF	TGCAGCCATGGACAGGGGGCTTTGGTTGAGCAGTTCTTC
NA	TRBJ2-1	NA	TRBV7-3	CASSPTRQGNHNEQFF	TGTGCCAGCAGCCCAACCCGCCAGGGTAACCACAATGAGCAGTTCTTC
NA	TRBJ2-7	TRBD2	TRBV2	CASSVTRTSGGYEQYF	TGTGCCAGCAGCGTCACAAGGACTAGCGGGGGTTACGAGCAGTACTTC
NA	TRBJ1-1	NA	TRBV29-1	CSVERGTRATEAFF	TGCAGCGTTGAGAGGGGCACCCGAGCGACTGAAGCTTTCTTT
NA	TRBJ2-7	TRBD1	TRBV4-1	CASSQRTRDRTYEQYF	TGCGCCAGCAGCCAACGAACCCGGGACAGAACCTACGAGCAGTACTTC
few	TRBJ2-1	TRBD1	TRBV6-6	CASSSTGAGEQFF	TGTGCCAGCAGTTCCACAGGGGCAGGGGAGCAGTTCTTC
once	TRBJ2-7	NA	TRBV7-2	CASSFFSGQHYEQYF	TGTGCCAGCAGCTTCTTTTCTGGACAGCACTACGAGCAGTACTTC
NA	TRBJ1-1	NA	TRBV18	CASSPGTGTEAFF	TGTGCCAGCTCACCAGGGACGGGCACTGAAGCTTTCTTT
NA	TRBJ2-3	NA	TRBV18	CASSPLERVTTDTQYF	TGTGCCAGCTCACCACTTGAGCGGGTGACGACAGATACGCAGTATTTT
NA	TRBJ2-2	TRBD1	TRBV7-9	CASSSRGRDTGELFF	TGTGCCAGCAGCTCCAGGGGGCGTGACACCGGGGAGCTGTTTTTT
NA	TRBJ2-5	TRBD2	TRBV5-6	CASSLLAGAAQETQYF	TGTGCCAGCAGCTTGCTAGCGGGAGCCGCACAAGAGACCCAGTACTTC
NA	TRBJ2-1	TRBD1	TRBV18	CASSPSPSRDRQFF	TGTGCCAGCTCCCCATCACCCTCCAGGGACAGACAGTTCTTC